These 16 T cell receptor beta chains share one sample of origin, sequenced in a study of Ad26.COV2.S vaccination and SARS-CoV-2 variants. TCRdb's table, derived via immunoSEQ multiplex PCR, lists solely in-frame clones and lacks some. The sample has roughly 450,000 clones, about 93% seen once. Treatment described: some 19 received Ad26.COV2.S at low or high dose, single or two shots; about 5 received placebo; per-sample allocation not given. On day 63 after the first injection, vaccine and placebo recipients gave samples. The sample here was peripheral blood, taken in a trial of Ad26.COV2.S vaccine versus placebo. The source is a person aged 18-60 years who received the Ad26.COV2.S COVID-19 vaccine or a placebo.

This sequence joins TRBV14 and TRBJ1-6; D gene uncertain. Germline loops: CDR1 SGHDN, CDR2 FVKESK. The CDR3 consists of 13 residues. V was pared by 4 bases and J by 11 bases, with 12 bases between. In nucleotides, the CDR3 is TGTGCCAGCAGCCCCGGTGGGGAGACACCCCTCCACTTT. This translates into CASSPGGETPLHF. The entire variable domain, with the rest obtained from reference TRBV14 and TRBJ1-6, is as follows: EAGVTQFPSHSVIEKGQTVTLRCDPISGHDNLYWYRRVMGKEIKFLLHFVKESKQDESGMPNNRFLAERTGGTYSTLKVQPAELEDSGVYFCASSPGGETPLHFGNGTRLTVT.

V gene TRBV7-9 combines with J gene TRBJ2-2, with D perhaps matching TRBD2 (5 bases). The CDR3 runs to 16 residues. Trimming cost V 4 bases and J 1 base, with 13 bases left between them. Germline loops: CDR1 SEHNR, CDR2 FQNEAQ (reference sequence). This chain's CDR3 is CASSSFGELNTGELFF. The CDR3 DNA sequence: TGTGCCAGCAGCTCATTTGGGGAGCTGAACACCGGGGAGCTGTTTTTT.

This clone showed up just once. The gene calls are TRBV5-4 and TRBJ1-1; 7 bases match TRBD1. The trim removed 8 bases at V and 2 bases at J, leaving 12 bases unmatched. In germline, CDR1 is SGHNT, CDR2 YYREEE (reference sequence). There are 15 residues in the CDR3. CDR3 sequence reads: CASHEYRGSNTEAFF. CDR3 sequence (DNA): TGTGCCAGTCACGAATACAGGGGATCAAACACTGAAGCTTTCTTT.

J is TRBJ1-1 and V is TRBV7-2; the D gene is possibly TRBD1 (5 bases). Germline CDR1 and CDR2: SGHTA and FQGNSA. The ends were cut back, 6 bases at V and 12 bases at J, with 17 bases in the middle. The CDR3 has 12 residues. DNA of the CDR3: TGTGCCAGCAGTTTCAGGGAGGGGAGGACTTTCTTT. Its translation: CASSFREGRTFF.

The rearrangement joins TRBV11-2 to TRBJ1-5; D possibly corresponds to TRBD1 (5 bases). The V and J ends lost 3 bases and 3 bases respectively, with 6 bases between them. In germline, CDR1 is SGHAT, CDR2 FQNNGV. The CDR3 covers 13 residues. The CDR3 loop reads CASSLGDNQPQHF. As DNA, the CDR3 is TGTGCCAGCAGCTTGGGGGACAATCAGCCCCAGCATTTT.

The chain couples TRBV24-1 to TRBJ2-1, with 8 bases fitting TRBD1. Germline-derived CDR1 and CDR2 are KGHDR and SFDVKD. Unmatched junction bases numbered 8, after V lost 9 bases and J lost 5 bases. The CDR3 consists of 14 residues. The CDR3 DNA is TGTGCCACCGTAGGACAGGGCCGAGACAATGAGCAGTTCTTC. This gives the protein CATVGQGRDNEQFF.

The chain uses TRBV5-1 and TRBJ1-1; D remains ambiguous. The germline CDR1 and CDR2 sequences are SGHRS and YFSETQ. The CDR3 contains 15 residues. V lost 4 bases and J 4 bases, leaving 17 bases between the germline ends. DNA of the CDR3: TGCGCCAGCAGCCTAAGTAGGATAGGCATCACTGAAGCTTTCTTT. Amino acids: CASSLSRIGITEAFF.

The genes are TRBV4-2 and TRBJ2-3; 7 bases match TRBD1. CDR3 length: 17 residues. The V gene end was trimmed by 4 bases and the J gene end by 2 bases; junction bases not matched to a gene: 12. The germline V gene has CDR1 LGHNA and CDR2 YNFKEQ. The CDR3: CASSPRGGLSVTDTQYF. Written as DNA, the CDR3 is TGTGCCAGCAGCCCCCGAGGGGGCCTCTCTGTCACAGATACGCAGTATTTT.

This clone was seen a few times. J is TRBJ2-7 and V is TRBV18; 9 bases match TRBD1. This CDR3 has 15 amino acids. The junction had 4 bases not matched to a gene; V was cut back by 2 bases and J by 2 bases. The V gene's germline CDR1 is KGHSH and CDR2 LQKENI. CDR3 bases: TGTGCCAGCTCACCAGCGGACAGGGGTCCCTACGAGCAGTACTTC. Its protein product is CASSPADRGPYEQYF.

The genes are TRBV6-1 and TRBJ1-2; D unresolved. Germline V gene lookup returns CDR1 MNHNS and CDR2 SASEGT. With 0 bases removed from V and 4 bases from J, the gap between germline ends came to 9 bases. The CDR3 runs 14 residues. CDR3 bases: TGTGCCAGCAGTGAAGCGCGGCAGCTCTATGGCTACACCTTC. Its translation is CASSEARQLYGYTF.

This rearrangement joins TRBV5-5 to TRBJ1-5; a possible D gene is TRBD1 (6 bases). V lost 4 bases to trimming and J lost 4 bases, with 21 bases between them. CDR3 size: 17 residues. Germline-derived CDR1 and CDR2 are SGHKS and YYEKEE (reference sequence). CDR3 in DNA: TGTGCCAGCAGCCAAGGGGAGACAGGACTGCCGAATCAGCCCCAGCATTTT. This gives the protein CASSQGETGLPNQPQHF.

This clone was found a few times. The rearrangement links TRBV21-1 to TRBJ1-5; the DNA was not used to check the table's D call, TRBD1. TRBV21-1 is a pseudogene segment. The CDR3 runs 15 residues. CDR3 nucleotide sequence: TGTGCCAGCAGCAAAGGGGGACAGGGTAATCAGCCCCAGCATTTT. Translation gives CASSKGGQGNQPQHF.

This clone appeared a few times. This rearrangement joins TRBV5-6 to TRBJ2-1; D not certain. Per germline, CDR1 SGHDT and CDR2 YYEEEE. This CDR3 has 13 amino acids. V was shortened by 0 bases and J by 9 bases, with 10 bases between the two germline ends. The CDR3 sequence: CASSLDGFGEQFF. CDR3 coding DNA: TGTGCCAGCAGCTTGGATGGATTCGGTGAGCAGTTCTTC.

CDR3 DNA sequence: TGTGCCAGCAGTCCTACAGGAACTTCCTACGAGCAGTACTTC. Protein product: CASSPTGTSYEQYF. The chain has TRBV27 and TRBJ2-7; the D gene is possibly TRBD1 (5 bases). The CDR3 runs to 14 residues. Germline CDR1 MNHEY, CDR2 SMNVEV (reference sequence). V was cut by 5 bases and J by 1 base, with 12 bases left in between.

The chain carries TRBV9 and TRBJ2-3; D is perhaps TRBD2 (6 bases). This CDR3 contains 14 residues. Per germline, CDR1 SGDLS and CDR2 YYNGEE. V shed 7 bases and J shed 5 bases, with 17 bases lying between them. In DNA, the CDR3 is TGTGCCAGCCGACCCCCCGGGGGAGAAGATACGCAGTATTTT. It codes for CASRPPGGEDTQYF.

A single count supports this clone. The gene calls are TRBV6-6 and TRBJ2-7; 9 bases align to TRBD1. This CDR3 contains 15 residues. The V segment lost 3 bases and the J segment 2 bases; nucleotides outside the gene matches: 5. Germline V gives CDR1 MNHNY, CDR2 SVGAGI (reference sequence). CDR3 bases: TGTGCCAGCAGTTATGGGGGGACAGGGACCTACGAGCAGTACTTC. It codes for CASSYGGTGTYEQYF.